A single sample is the source of the 28 T cell receptor beta chains below, sequenced in a study of response to subunit inactivated influenza vaccine. TCRdb reanalysed the RT-PCR reads using MiXCR and keeps one entry per CDR3 protein. The top ten clones hold under 13% of a sample with hundreds of thousands of distinct CDR3 sequences, 15% to 20% of them seen once. This sample comprised PBMCs from blood, obtained roughly 5 days after vaccination. The receptor source for this set is a middle-aged man who received an inactivated influenza vaccine.

This clonotype was seen ten or more times. The chain recombines TRBV6-1 with TRBJ1-5; TRBD1 matches 11 bases. Germline loops: CDR1 MNHNS, CDR2 SASEGT. J was trimmed by 5 bases and V by 2 bases; bases with no gene match: 2. There are 15 residues in the CDR3. The CDR3 region is CASSERTGGDQPQHF. In DNA form, the CDR3 reads TGTGCCAGCAGTGAACGGACAGGGGGCGATCAGCCCCAGCATTTT.

The rearrangement joins TRBV6-5 to TRBJ1-5; D is unclear. Trimming shortened V by 2 bases and J by 7 bases, and 9 bases separated the two germline ends. The CDR3 loop spans 13 amino acids. The germline V gene encodes CDR1 MNHEY and CDR2 SVGAGI. This CDR3 reads CASSYSVGQPQHF. The CDR3 DNA reads TGTGCCAGCAGTTACAGTGTCGGCCAGCCCCAGCATTTT.

This clonotype was found a few times. The genes are TRBV20-1 and TRBJ2-7; D remains unclear. Germline V gene sequence: CDR1 DFQATT, CDR2 SNEGSKA (reference sequence). The CDR3 sequence is 12 residues long. V was shortened by 6 bases and J by 0 bases, with 9 bases between the two germline ends. CDR3 residues: CSAADDSYEQYF. Here the CDR3 DNA reads TGCAGTGCCGCGGACGACTCCTACGAGCAGTACTTC.

This clonotype has only one observation. J is TRBJ2-5 and V is TRBV5-1, with a possible D match to TRBD1 (6 bases). Germline CDR1 reads SGHRS; CDR2 reads YFSETQ. V gave up 1 base and J gave up 5 bases, with 15 bases separating them. The CDR3 consists of 15 residues. The CDR3 coding sequence is TGCGCCAGCAGCTTGTACAGGGTACCCTCGGAGACCCAGTACTTC. This translates into CASSLYRVPSETQYF.

This clonotype came up a few times. The chain is built from TRBV9 and TRBJ2-2; 16 bases are a match to TRBD2. The V segment lost 4 bases and the J segment 1 base; nucleotides outside the gene matches: 7. The germline gives CDR1 SGDLS, CDR2 YYNGEE. This CDR3 has 19 amino acids. The CDR3 here is CASSPTGTSGRENTGELFF. The CDR3 nucleotides read TGTGCCAGCAGCCCAACCGGGACTAGCGGGAGGGAGAACACCGGGGAGCTGTTTTTT.

CDR3 loop: CASSLRLAGASNTGELFF. The CDR3 coding sequence is TGTGCCAGCAGTTTACGGCTAGCGGGGGCCTCGAACACCGGGGAGCTGTTTTTT. The chain combines TRBV28 with TRBJ2-2; 10 bases map to TRBD2. Unmatched junction bases numbered 6, after V lost 2 bases and J lost 0 bases. CDR3 length: 18 amino acids. Germline CDR1 MDHEN, CDR2 SYDVKM.

This clonotype has more than one count but fewer than ten. The chain is built from TRBV7-2 and TRBJ1-1; D gene unclear. The length of the CDR3 is 13 residues. The V end lost 1 base, the J end lost 11 bases, and 14 bases lay between the germline ends. Looked up from germline, CDR1 is SGHTA and CDR2 is FQGNSA. CDR3 sequence reads: CASSLGGRLGAFF. The CDR3 nucleotides are TGTGCCAGCAGCTTAGGCGGCAGGTTGGGGGCTTTCTTT.

The CDR3 reads CASSAVEALNTDTQYF. CDR3 coding DNA: TGTGCCAGCAGTGCCGTGGAAGCCCTCAACACAGATACGCAGTATTTT. The rearrangement links TRBV2 to TRBJ2-3; D is uncertain. Germline CDR1 SNHLY, CDR2 FYNNEI. V lost 4 bases, J lost 2 bases, and 16 bases lay in between. There are 16 residues in the CDR3.

This clonotype was picked up a small number of times. The V gene is TRBV5-1, the J gene TRBJ2-3, with D perhaps TRBD1 (5 bases). The length of the CDR3 is 11 residues. V lost 5 bases and J 11 bases, leaving 12 bases between the germline ends. CDR1 and CDR2 (germline): SGHRS, YFSETQ. The CDR3 spells CASSTEGQQYF. CDR3 coding DNA: TGCGCCAGCAGTACTGAAGGACAGCAGTATTTT.

This clonotype was counted at least ten times. This chain links TRBV12-3 or TRBV12-4 with TRBJ2-3, with D unresolved. This CDR3 is 11 amino acids long. Trimming removed 2 bases from V and 6 bases from J, with 3 bases in between. The CDR3 reads CASSLRDTQYF. The CDR3 nucleotides are TGTGCCAGCAGTTTACGGGATACGCAGTATTTT.

CDR3: CSARPGTSGNSGQYF. The CDR3 DNA sequence: TGCAGTGCTAGACCTGGGACTAGCGGGAATTCGGGGCAGTACTTC. The chain employs TRBV20-1 and TRBJ2-7; 13 positions agree with TRBD2. After removal of 2 bases from V and 9 bases from J, the junction contained 10 bases not matched to a gene. This CDR3 comprises 15 residues. The germline gives CDR1 DFQATT, CDR2 SNEGSKA (reference sequence).

The CDR3 DNA is TGTGCCAGCAGCCCGGGGAGTGTACAAGAGACCCAGTACTTC. Amino acid sequence: CASSPGSVQETQYF. The chain couples TRBV12-3 or TRBV12-4 to TRBJ2-5, with TRBD2 as a possible D gene (5 bases). This CDR3 has 14 residues. V lost 6 bases and J 2 bases, leaving 13 bases between the germline ends.

The chain uses TRBV7-9 and TRBJ2-7; D gene ambiguous. CDR1 SEHNR and CDR2 FQNEAQ come from the germline V gene (reference sequence). The length of the CDR3 is 13 residues. With 1 base removed from V and 3 bases from J, the gap between germline ends came to 7 bases. CDR3 sequence reads: CASSLGAYYEQYF. CDR3 coding DNA: TGTGCCAGCAGCTTAGGGGCGTACTACGAGCAGTACTTC.

This chain uses TRBV2 with TRBJ1-2, with D possibly being TRBD1 (6 bases). The CDR3 covers 14 residues. The germline CDR1 and CDR2 sequences are SNHLY and FYNNEI. Trimming shortened V by 3 bases and J by 4 bases, and 12 bases separated the two germline ends. The CDR3 reads CASSDVGGGYGYTF. The CDR3 DNA is TGTGCCAGCAGTGACGTCGGGGGCGGCTATGGCTACACCTTC.

This clonotype was seen more than once but under ten times. The chain combines TRBV11-1 with TRBJ2-2; 14 bases line up with TRBD2. After removal of 5 bases from V and 7 bases from J, the junction contained 12 bases not matched to a gene. CDR3 length: 18 residues. Looked up from germline, CDR1 is SGHAT and CDR2 is FQDESV (reference sequence). CDR3 DNA: TGTGCCAGCAGCGAGGGACTAGCGGGAGCGGGACGGGTCGGGGAGCTGTTTTTT. Its translation is CASSEGLAGAGRVGELFF.

This clonotype was counted ten times or more. V and J are TRBV6-2 or TRBV6-3 and TRBJ2-7; D ambiguous. The ends were cut back, 0 bases at V and 3 bases at J, with 6 bases in the middle. The germline V gene encodes CDR1 MNHEY and CDR2 SVGEGT. The CDR3 runs 13 residues. The CDR3 here is CASSYSMIYEQYF. The DNA of the CDR3 is TGTGCCAGCAGTTACTCGATGATCTACGAGCAGTACTTC.

This clonotype was observed a handful of times. The rearrangement joins TRBV12-3 or TRBV12-4 to TRBJ2-1; 11 bases are shared with TRBD2. The V and J ends lost 8 bases and 3 bases, in that order; junction bases with no gene match: 6. The CDR3 totals 15 residues. CDR3: CASARSGGGYNEQFF. In DNA form, the CDR3 reads TGTGCCAGCGCTCGTAGCGGGGGGGGCTACAATGAGCAGTTCTTC.

This chain uses TRBV30 with TRBJ1-6; D is uncertain. Germline V gene sequence: CDR1 GTSNPN, CDR2 SVGIG (reference sequence). The CDR3 sequence is 13 residues long. V lost 3 bases and J 2 bases, leaving 5 bases between the germline ends. CDR3 nucleotide sequence: TGTGCCTGGAGCGGGACCTATAATTCACCCCTCCACTTT. As protein: CAWSGTYNSPLHF.

The chain is built from TRBV28 and TRBJ2-7; no definite D call. Trimming shortened V by 2 bases and J by 0 bases, and 11 bases separated the two germline ends. Germline assignment: CDR1 MDHEN and CDR2 SYDVKM. The CDR3 consists of 15 residues. The CDR3 region is CASSLRPGSSYEQYF. DNA for the CDR3: TGTGCCAGCAGTTTACGGCCCGGCAGCTCCTACGAGCAGTACTTC.

This clonotype has just one count. The chain couples TRBV5-1 to TRBJ1-1; D is possibly TRBD1 (5 bases). Between the trimmed V and J ends, which lost 1 base and 3 bases, there was a span of 10 bases. The V gene's germline CDR1 is SGHRS and CDR2 YFSETQ. The CDR3 consists of 14 residues. The CDR3 bases are TGCGCCAGCAGCTTGTCGGGGGTAGACACTGAAGCTTTCTTT. This sequence encodes CASSLSGVDTEAFF.

This clonotype was detected only a few times. The rearrangement links TRBV12-3 or TRBV12-4 to TRBJ1-3, with 8 bases that match TRBD1. This CDR3 comprises 12 residues. Trimming cost V 9 bases and J 13 bases; bases outside gene matches: 11. The CDR3 nucleotides are TGTGCCAGTGGACAGGGCCCCAGGGGAATATATTTT. It is translated as CASGQGPRGIYF.

The CDR3 spells CASSSWDSSGANVLTF. The CDR3 bases are TGTGCCAGCAGCTCCTGGGACAGCTCTGGGGCCAACGTCCTGACTTTC. The V gene is TRBV11-2, the J gene TRBJ2-6; TRBD1 matches at 7 bases. The CDR3 is 16 residues long. V lost 4 bases to trimming and J lost 0 bases; unmatched junction nucleotides: 3. Germline V gene lookup returns CDR1 SGHAT and CDR2 FQNNGV.

This clonotype occurred many times. The CDR3: CATKYRDSFREQYF. Here the CDR3 DNA reads TGTGCCACCAAATACCGGGACTCGTTCCGCGAGCAGTACTTC. The V and J genes are TRBV28 and TRBJ2-7, with D maybe TRBD2 (6 bases). V lost 10 bases and J 6 bases, leaving 22 bases between the germline ends. The CDR3 sequence is 14 residues long. CDR1 and CDR2 from the germline V gene are MDHEN and SYDVKM. The entire variable domain, with the rest obtained from reference TRBV28 and TRBJ2-7, is as follows: DVKVTQSSRYLVKRTGEKVFLECVQDMDHENMFWYRQDPGLGLRLIYFSYDVKMKEKGDIPEGYSVSREKKERFSLILESASTNQTSMYLCATKYRDSFREQYFGPGTRLTVT.

In its sample, this clonotype was seen many times. V is TRBV5-1 and J is TRBJ1-2; 8 bases fit TRBD1. CDR1 is SGHRS and CDR2 is YFSETQ in the germline V gene. The CDR3 runs to 15 residues. V shed 0 bases, J shed 4 bases, and the junction held 5 bases outside the gene matches. The CDR3 DNA sequence: TGCGCCAGCAGCTTGGATGGACAGGGCTTCTATGGCTACACCTTC. It yields the protein CASSLDGQGFYGYTF.

This clonotype has at least ten counts. V is TRBV24-1 and J is TRBJ2-5; D uncertain. The V gene's germline CDR1 is KGHDR and CDR2 SFDVKD. The CDR3 runs 14 residues. V was cut by 0 bases and J by 3 bases, with 7 bases left in between. The CDR3 coding sequence is TGTGCCACCAGTGATTTGCAGAATGAAGAGACCCAGTACTTC. Protein sequence: CATSDLQNEETQYF.

A note on this clonotype: Just one base apart from a much larger clone, this may be a read error. V and J are TRBV29-1 and TRBJ2-5; D remains ambiguous. Germline lookup yields CDR1 SQVTM and CDR2 ANQGSEA. There are 15 residues in the CDR3. Trimming took off 6 bases at V and 2 bases at J, with 19 bases between the two ends. The CDR3 loop reads CSVARSETIQETQYF. CDR3 nucleotides: TGCAGCGTCGCGAGGAGCGAAACCATACAAGAGACCCAGTACTTC.

This clonotype turned up a few times. The rearrangement uses TRBV20-1 and TRBJ2-7; TRBD2 matches 11 bases. Germline V gene lookup returns CDR1 DFQATT and CDR2 SNEGSKA (reference sequence). The junction had 6 bases not matched to a gene; V was cut back by 4 bases and J by 4 bases. CDR3 length: 14 amino acids. The DNA of the CDR3 is TGCAGTGCTAAAGGGACTAGCGGAGAGTACGAGCAGTACTTC. Residues: CSAKGTSGEYEQYF.

This chain uses TRBV7-6 with TRBJ2-5; D ambiguous. CDR1 and CDR2 (germline): SGHVS, FNYEAQ. V lost 2 bases and J 6 bases, leaving 13 bases between the germline ends. The CDR3 runs 14 residues. In DNA, the CDR3 is TGTGCCAGCAGCTTATTCTCCCAGCAAAAGACCCAGTACTTC. This codes for CASSLFSQQKTQYF.